A single sample is the source of the 27 T cell receptor beta chains below, sequenced in a study of blood T cell repertoires in COVID-19. Method: immunoSEQ multiplex PCR; TCRdb's copy keeps in-frame clones and lacks some. Among about 43,000 clones listed, about nine tenths were seen once. Sequencing was carried out using peripheral blood. The receptors come from a man aged 55 to 70 with active COVID-19.

This clone was counted only a few times. The chain couples TRBV28 to TRBJ2-4; perhaps TRBD1 as D (6 bases). The V end was cut by 9 bases, the J end by 8 bases, with 11 bases between. This CDR3 spans 11 amino acids. Germline CDR1 is MDHEN and CDR2 is SYDVKM. The CDR3: CASVEGDIQYF. The CDR3 DNA is TGTGCCAGTGTAGAGGGGGACATTCAGTACTTC.

The J gene is TRBJ1-1, the V gene TRBV6-2 or TRBV6-3; 9 nucleotides match TRBD1. This CDR3 is 15 amino acids long. V was clipped by 6 bases and J by 3 bases; unmatched bases: 8. CDR1 is MNHEY and CDR2 is SVGEGT in the germline V gene. CDR3 amino acids: CASSPGTGWDTEAFF. DNA of the CDR3: TGTGCCAGCAGCCCCGGGACAGGGTGGGACACTGAAGCTTTCTTT.

V and J are TRBV12-3 or TRBV12-4 and TRBJ2-7; unclear D gene. Trimming removed 2 bases at V and 6 bases at J, with 8 bases between. The length of the CDR3 is 12 residues. CDR3 region: CASSLSSAEQYF. DNA of the CDR3: TGTGCCAGCAGTTTAAGTAGTGCCGAGCAGTACTTC.

V and J are TRBV19 and TRBJ1-1, with TRBD1 as a possible D gene (5 bases). The CDR3 consists of 15 residues. The germline gives CDR1 LNHDA, CDR2 SQIVND (reference sequence). Trimming took off 6 bases at V and 3 bases at J, with 17 bases between the two ends. DNA of the CDR3: TGTGCCAGTAGGGGCCGGGGGGTCACGGACACTGAAGCTTTCTTT. This codes for CASRGRGVTDTEAFF.

The gene calls are TRBV28 and TRBJ1-1; D uncertain. Per the germline V gene, CDR1 is MDHEN and CDR2 is SYDVKM. The CDR3 consists of 14 residues. Trimming removed 3 bases at V and 2 bases at J, with 10 bases between. In DNA form, the CDR3 reads TGTGCCAGCAGTTTTCTAGGTTTTAACACTGAAGCTTTCTTT. It specifies CASSFLGFNTEAFF. Full variable domain (outside the CDR3, taken from reference TRBV28 and TRBJ1-1): DVKVTQSSRYLVKRTGEKVFLECVQDMDHENMFWYRQDPGLGLRLIYFSYDVKMKEKGDIPEGYSVSREKKERFSLILESASTNQTSMYLCASSFLGFNTEAFFGQGTRLTVV.

V is TRBV5-1 and J is TRBJ2-5, with a tentative D call TRBD2 (6 bases). CDR3 length: 17 residues. Germline-derived CDR1 and CDR2 are SGHRS and YFSETQ. The ends were cut back, 0 bases at V and 5 bases at J, with 20 bases in the middle. The CDR3 DNA reads TGCGCCAGCAGCTTGGGGTCGGGGGTTAATAGTATGGAGACCCAGTACTTC. Protein: CASSLGSGVNSMETQYF. The entire variable domain, with the rest obtained from reference TRBV5-1 and TRBJ2-5, is as follows: KAGVTQTPRYLIKTRGQQVTLSCSPISGHRSVSWYQQTPGQGLQFLFEYFSETQRNKGNFPGRFSGRQFSNSRSEMNVSTLELGDSALYLCASSLGSGVNSMETQYFGPGTRLLVL.

This chain links TRBV23-1 with TRBJ2-1; D might be TRBD2 (6 bases). TRBV23-1 is known as an ORF, though its function is uncertain. V lost 0 bases and J lost 8, with 8 bases in between. The CDR3 extends over 13 amino acids. The CDR3 DNA reads as TGCGCCAGCAGTCAATCTTCGGGGGATGAGCAGTTCTTC. Translated, it gives CASSQSSGDEQFF.

This chain connects TRBV29-1 to TRBJ1-2, with TRBD1 identical over 10 bases. Germline V lookup: CDR1 SQVTM, CDR2 ANQGSEA. The junction had 13 bases not matched to a gene; V was cut back by 4 bases and J by 11 bases. This CDR3 contains 14 residues. The CDR3 is CSVVRGQGNHQYTF. CDR3 bases: TGCAGCGTTGTTAGGGGACAGGGGAATCATCAATACACCTTC.

This clone was seen only once. The V and J genes are TRBV28 and TRBJ1-4; 7 positions match TRBD1. This CDR3 region has 15 residues. Germline loops: CDR1 MDHEN, CDR2 SYDVKM. Trimming removed 4 bases from V and 8 bases from J; junction bases left unmatched: 10. CDR3 DNA: TGTGCCAGCAGTTCATTGACAGGGTCGGAGGAAAAACTGTTTTTT. Protein: CASSSLTGSEEKLFF.

The J gene is TRBJ1-2, the V gene TRBV6-5; 10 nucleotides agree with TRBD1. The CDR3 spans 14 residues. V dropped 8 bases and J dropped 2; count of bases not matched to a gene: 5. CDR1 and CDR2 from the germline V gene are MNHEY and SVGAGI. CDR3 protein: CASALDRGNYGYTF. In nucleotides, the CDR3 is TGTGCCAGCGCGTTGGACAGGGGGAACTATGGCTACACCTTC.

The chain uses TRBV5-4 and TRBJ2-7, with TRBD1 identical over 9 bases. V shed 3 bases and J 5 bases; nucleotides not matched to a gene: 6. The CDR3 sequence is 14 residues long. Germline V gives CDR1 SGHNT, CDR2 YYREEE (reference sequence). CDR3 in amino acids: CASSWGDREDEQYF. The CDR3 DNA follows: TGTGCCAGCAGCTGGGGGGACAGGGAGGACGAGCAGTACTTC. The complete variable domain, with remaining parts taken from reference TRBV5-4 and TRBJ2-7, reads ETGVTQSPTHLIKTRGQQVTLRCSSQSGHNTVSWYQQALGQGPQFIFQYYREEENGRGNFPPRFSGLQFPNYSSELNVNALELDDSALYLCASSWGDREDEQYFGPGTRLTVT.

The genes are TRBV10-3 and TRBJ2-5; 7 bases are a match to TRBD1. The germline CDR1 and CDR2 sequences are ENHRY and SYGVKD. After removal of 10 bases from V and 1 base from J, the junction contained 9 bases not matched to a gene. CDR3 length: 14 residues. The CDR3 coding sequence is TGTGCCACCCAACCGGGACAGCTCCAAGAGACCCAGTACTTC. Residues: CATQPGQLQETQYF.

The chain is built from TRBV2 and TRBJ2-3, with 9 positions matching TRBD1. Unmatched junction bases numbered 4, after V lost 6 bases and J lost 3 bases. The CDR3 has 14 amino acids. CDR1 is SNHLY, CDR2 FYNNEI, per germline. CDR3 DNA sequence: TGTGCCAGCAGGGCGACAGGGGGAACAGATACGCAGTATTTT. As protein: CASRATGGTDTQYF.

This clone was detected once. The chain employs TRBV20-1 and TRBJ1-1; D call uncertain. Per germline, CDR1 DFQATT and CDR2 SNEGSKA (reference sequence). Trimming left V 0 bases short and J 11 bases short, with 10 bases between. There are 11 residues in the CDR3. CDR3 protein: CSARDPPRAFF. The CDR3 nucleotides are TGCAGTGCTAGAGATCCCCCGCGCGCTTTCTTT.

This chain links TRBV7-8 with TRBJ2-7; 7 nucleotides match TRBD1. Germline V gene data show CDR1 as SGHVS and CDR2 as FQNEAQ. The junction had 4 bases not matched to a gene; V was cut back by 7 bases and J by 1 base. The CDR3 contains 13 residues. This CDR3 reads CASIGDRSYEQYF. DNA of the CDR3: TGTGCCAGCATTGGGGACAGATCCTACGAGCAGTACTTC.

This chain links TRBV6-5 with TRBJ1-5; 10 bases match TRBD1. The junction had 3 bases not matched to a gene; V was cut back by 4 bases and J by 6 bases. This CDR3 contains 14 residues. CDR1 is MNHEY and CDR2 is SVGAGI in the germline V gene. The CDR3 region has the DNA TGTGCCAGCAGTTTCGGACAGGGGGGTCAGCCCCAGCATTTT. Translated: CASSFGQGGQPQHF.

The count of this clone is one. The rearrangement uses TRBV6-4 and TRBJ2-2; 12 positions agree with TRBD2. The CDR3 length is 16 residues. The germline V gene has CDR1 MRHNA and CDR2 SNTAGT. V shed 6 bases and J 6 bases; nucleotides not matched to a gene: 8. CDR3 nucleotide sequence: TGTGCCAGCAGCCCTTTCGGACTAGCGGGATCCGGGGAGCTGTTTTTT. Amino acid sequence: CASSPFGLAGSGELFF.

The rearrangement uses TRBV2 and TRBJ2-7, with 10 nucleotides matching TRBD2. Germline CDR1 reads SNHLY; CDR2 reads FYNNEI. Trimming cost V 9 bases and J 7 bases; bases outside gene matches: 30. This CDR3 has 20 residues. For the CDR3, the DNA is TGTGCCAGTGCGGGCGACAGTTTCCTCTTTCTAGCGGGAGCGGGTGGAGAGCAGTACTTC. This gives the protein CASAGDSFLFLAGAGGEQYF.

The count of this clone is one. The chain is built from TRBV29-1 and TRBJ2-1, with TRBD2 as a possible D gene (5 bases). Germline CDR1 and CDR2: SQVTM and ANQGSEA. The CDR3 is made up of 16 amino acids. The V end was cut by 4 bases, the J end by 5 bases, with 21 bases between. The chain's CDR3 is CSVVRTLIDGDNEQFF. The CDR3 DNA reads TGCAGCGTTGTGCGGACCCTTATCGACGGGGACAATGAGCAGTTCTTC.

This clone was seen only a few times. V gene TRBV5-1 combines with J gene TRBJ2-7; 8 bases match TRBD2. CDR3 length equals 18 residues. The J segment lost 5 bases and the V segment lost 4 bases, leaving 20 bases of the junction unmatched. Per the germline V gene, CDR1 is SGHRS and CDR2 is YFSETQ. The CDR3 coding sequence is TGCGCCAGCAGCCGGACTCGGGGGGGCGGAAGCCTGGCCCACGAGCAGTACTTC. It is translated as CASSRTRGGGSLAHEQYF.

This chain links TRBV24-1 with TRBJ1-3, with D possibly being TRBD1 (5 bases). Between the trimmed V and J ends, which lost 4 bases and 2 bases, there was a span of 11 bases. This CDR3 has 15 amino acids. Germline V CDR1 and CDR2: KGHDR, SFDVKD. In DNA form, the CDR3 reads TGTGCCACCAGTGACATGCAGGGTACTGGAAACACCATATATTTT. As protein: CATSDMQGTGNTIYF.

This clone was picked up one time. Its ends do not fully match the called genes, so a read error is possible. V gene TRBV6-5 combines with J gene TRBJ2-1; no reliable D call. Per the germline V gene, CDR1 is MNHEY and CDR2 is SVGAGI. The CDR3 spans 12 residues. Here the CDR3 reads CASSDSSHRVLF. The CDR3 DNA follows: TGTGCCAGCAGTGACTCTTCCCACCGCGTCCTCTTC.

The CDR3 sequence: CASSPLTSGSYEQYF. Here the CDR3 DNA reads TGCGCCAGCAGCCCGCTAACTTCGGGCTCCTACGAGCAGTACTTC. The genes are TRBV5-1 and TRBJ2-7; D not certain. Deletions cut 4 bases from V and 0 bases from J, with 14 bases between. The germline V gene has CDR1 SGHRS and CDR2 YFSETQ. The CDR3 is 15 residues long.

The CDR3 protein is CASNLPTGLGYYEQYF. CDR3 coding DNA: TGTGCCAGCAACCTACCAACGGGACTAGGATACTACGAGCAGTACTTC. V gene TRBV28 combines with J gene TRBJ2-7, with 8 nucleotides matching TRBD2. The CDR3 is 16 residues long. V lost 7 bases to trimming and J lost 3 bases; unmatched junction nucleotides: 14. CDR1 MDHEN and CDR2 SYDVKM come from the germline V gene.

The J gene is TRBJ2-2, the V gene TRBV5-1, with a tentative D call TRBD2 (5 bases). This CDR3 has 16 residues. Trimming removed 0 bases from V and 2 bases from J, with 11 bases in between. CDR1 is SGHRS and CDR2 is YFSETQ in the germline V gene. CDR3 loop: CASSLVPSGNTGELFF. The CDR3 coding sequence is TGCGCCAGCAGCTTGGTCCCCTCGGGAAACACCGGGGAGCTGTTTTTT.

Only one count was recorded for this clone. The V call is TRBV29-1, the J call TRBJ2-7; 7 bases fit TRBD2. The V gene end was trimmed by 7 bases and the J gene end by 2 bases; junction bases not matched to a gene: 8. The CDR3 sequence is 13 residues long. Germline CDR1 SQVTM, CDR2 ANQGSEA. The CDR3 DNA sequence: TGCAGCGCCAAAGCTAGCGGCCCCTACGAGCAGTACTTC. It encodes CSAKASGPYEQYF.

The V and J genes are TRBV12-3 or TRBV12-4 and TRBJ1-1; D not resolved. V dropped 1 base and J dropped 8 bases, with 11 bases sitting between them. The CDR3 totals 13 residues. The CDR3 DNA reads as TGTGCCAGCAGTTTAGTCGTGGGAGGAGAAGCTTTCTTT. Amino acids: CASSLVVGGEAFF.